The source of this T cell receptor (beta chain) is a study of Ad26.COV2.S vaccination and SARS-CoV-2 variants. Study as a whole: Donor had been placed in the Ad26.COV2.S arm of the COV1001 trial.

V was clipped by 6 bases and J by 1 base, with 9 bases between them. There are 13 residues in the CDR3. CDR1 is MDHEN and CDR2 is SYDVKM in the germline V gene. Measured with immunoSEQ multiplex PCR; TCRdb has only the in-frame clones, and not every one. The data hold around 320,000 clones, with over 80% observed a single time. Treatment of the sample: about 20 received Ad26.COV2.S at low or high dose, single or two shots; five or six received placebo; per-sample allocation not given. Day 63 after the first vaccine or placebo injection was the time point for sampling. The origin of this receptor is a person between 18 and 65 years old who received the Ad26.COV2.S COVID-19 vaccine or a placebo. Sequenced here: peripheral blood, sampled in a trial of Ad26.COV2.S vaccine versus placebo. The rearrangement joins TRBV28 to TRBJ1-2; D not certain. The CDR3 DNA reads as TGTGCCAGCAGGAGACACAATAACTATGGCTACACCTTC. This sequence encodes CASRRHNNYGYTF.